One sample yielded the 10 T cell receptor beta chains listed below, sequenced in a study of a mutant IDH1 vaccine in newly diagnosed glioma. Profiled with immunoSEQ multiplex PCR; TCRdb holds only in-frame clones, not every one. The sample has 59,000 or so clones, more than 90% seen once. Time point denoted: baseline, week 1 (first vaccination visit). Noted treatment: pre-vaccination baseline after standard-of-care therapy. Sample: PBMCs, taken from a glioma patient treated with radiotherapy, temozolomide or both. All receptors come from a man aged 45-65 years with glioma.

This clone appeared once. The V and J genes are TRBV4-3 and TRBJ2-2, with D possibly being TRBD1 or TRBD2 (5 bases each). Germline V gene data show CDR1 as LGHNA and CDR2 as YSLEER. The CDR3 loop spans 14 amino acids. Trimming pared 4 bases from V and 6 bases from J, leaving 12 bases between. DNA of the CDR3: TGCGCCAGCAGCCTTCAGGGAGCCTCCGGGGAGCTGTTTTTT. The encoded protein is CASSLQGASGELFF.

The chain employs TRBV11-2 and TRBJ2-3; no definite D call. The germline gives CDR1 SGHAT, CDR2 FQNNGV. This CDR3 spans 15 amino acids. V lost 3 bases, J lost 4 bases, and 14 bases lay in between. The CDR3 DNA is TGTGCCAGCAGCTTCCTTGCGGATGGGGCAGATACGCAGTATTTT. Translating gives CASSFLADGADTQYF.

CDR3 sequence (DNA): TGTGCCAGTAGTAAGCGGACAACTAGCACAGATACGCAGTATTTT. Translated, it gives CASSKRTTSTDTQYF. V and J are TRBV19 and TRBJ2-3; D possibly uses TRBD1 or TRBD2 (5 bases each). Germline CDR1 LNHDA, CDR2 SQIVND (reference sequence). The CDR3 loop spans 15 amino acids. The V end was cut by 4 bases, the J end by 0 bases, with 11 bases between. Drawing the rest from reference TRBV19 and TRBJ2-3, the complete variable domain is DGGITQSPKYLFRKEGQNVTLSCEQNLNHDAMYWYRQDPGQGLRLIYYSQIVNDFQKGDIAEGYSVSREKKESFPLTVTSAQKNPTAFYLCASSKRTTSTDTQYFGPGTRLTVL.

The rearrangement uses TRBV10-3 and TRBJ2-1; 16 nucleotides line up with TRBD2. Losses at the gene ends were 6 bases for V and 2 bases for J; bases not matched to a gene: 1. The CDR3 is 16 residues long. Germline CDR1 ENHRY, CDR2 SYGVKD. CDR3 residues: CAIRGTSGRAYNEQFF. The DNA of the CDR3 is TGTGCCATCAGGGGGACTAGCGGGAGGGCCTACAATGAGCAGTTCTTC.

This clone was found once. This chain uses TRBV19 with TRBJ2-7, with D possibly being TRBD2 (6 bases). Trimming removed 6 bases from V and 0 bases from J, with 12 bases in between. The CDR3 is 14 amino acids. Germline CDR1 reads LNHDA; CDR2 reads SQIVND (reference sequence). CDR3: CASSQGGSSYEQYF. In DNA, the CDR3 is TGTGCCAGTAGCCAGGGAGGCAGCTCCTACGAGCAGTACTTC.

The rearrangement uses TRBV5-6 and TRBJ2-7, with TRBD2 as a possible D gene (6 bases). The V gene lost 6 bases and the J gene lost 2 bases, with 18 bases spanning the gap. The CDR3 consists of 15 residues. From germline, CDR1 is SGHDT and CDR2 YYEEEE. This CDR3 is CASTPAGSGPYEQYF. The CDR3 DNA follows: TGTGCCAGCACCCCGGCGGGGAGCGGGCCCTACGAGCAGTACTTC.

The V call is TRBV10-1, the J call TRBJ2-5; 10 positions match TRBD2. This CDR3 region has 13 residues. Germline assignment: CDR1 WNHNN and CDR2 SYGVQD (reference sequence). With 7 bases clipped from V and 5 bases from J, the junction kept 4 bases outside the gene matches. This CDR3 reads CASTLSGRETQYF. Here the CDR3 DNA reads TGCGCCAGCACTCTTAGCGGGAGGGAGACCCAGTACTTC.

The rearrangement links TRBV10-3 to TRBJ1-2, with D perhaps TRBD1 (5 bases). This CDR3 is 14 amino acids long. V was pared by 0 bases and J by 6 bases, with 11 bases between. Per germline, CDR1 ENHRY and CDR2 SYGVKD. CDR3 loop: CAISESVRVDGYTF. CDR3 nucleotides: TGTGCCATCAGTGAGTCGGTCAGGGTAGATGGCTACACCTTC.

The chain links TRBV9 to TRBJ1-3, with D perhaps TRBD1 (5 bases). V was trimmed by 4 bases and J by 2 bases, leaving 16 bases between them. The CDR3 has 16 residues. Germline loops: CDR1 SGDLS, CDR2 YYNGEE. Written as DNA, the CDR3 is TGTGCCAGCAGCCCATCCCCAGTAGGGGCTGGAAACACCATATATTTT. This translates into CASSPSPVGAGNTIYF.

The count of this clone is one. This sequence joins TRBV6-1 and TRBJ2-7, with D unclear. This CDR3 is 16 amino acids long. Per the germline V gene, CDR1 is MNHNS and CDR2 is SASEGT. V lost 2 bases and J lost 0, with 14 bases in between. The CDR3 spells CASSERATLSSYEQYF. The CDR3 DNA is TGTGCCAGCAGTGAACGAGCCACTCTGAGCTCCTACGAGCAGTACTTC.